This record covers a single T cell receptor beta chain. The sample is drawn from a study of blood T cell repertoires in COVID-19. Overall study context: T cells, B-cell-depleted T cells, or PBMCs supplied cDNA or gDNA.

Libraries were prepared by immunoSEQ multiplex PCR; TCRdb keeps only in-frame clonotypes and omits some of them. There are roughly 300,000 clones in the sample; around 84% occur only once, and 2% to 3% lies in the top ten. The receptor's source is a woman between 50 and 59 years old who had recovered from COVID-19. The source material was PBMCs or T cells enriched from blood (not recorded which).

The CDR3: CASSLTPEQGNGYTF. DNA for the CDR3: TGTGCCAGCAGCTTAACCCCCGAACAGGGTAATGGCTACACCTTC. The chain joins TRBV7-3 to TRBJ1-2; maybe TRBD1 (6 bases). The length of the CDR3 is 15 residues. Looked up from germline, CDR1 is SGHTA and CDR2 is FQGTGA. V lost 0 bases, J lost 6 bases, and 14 bases lay in between.